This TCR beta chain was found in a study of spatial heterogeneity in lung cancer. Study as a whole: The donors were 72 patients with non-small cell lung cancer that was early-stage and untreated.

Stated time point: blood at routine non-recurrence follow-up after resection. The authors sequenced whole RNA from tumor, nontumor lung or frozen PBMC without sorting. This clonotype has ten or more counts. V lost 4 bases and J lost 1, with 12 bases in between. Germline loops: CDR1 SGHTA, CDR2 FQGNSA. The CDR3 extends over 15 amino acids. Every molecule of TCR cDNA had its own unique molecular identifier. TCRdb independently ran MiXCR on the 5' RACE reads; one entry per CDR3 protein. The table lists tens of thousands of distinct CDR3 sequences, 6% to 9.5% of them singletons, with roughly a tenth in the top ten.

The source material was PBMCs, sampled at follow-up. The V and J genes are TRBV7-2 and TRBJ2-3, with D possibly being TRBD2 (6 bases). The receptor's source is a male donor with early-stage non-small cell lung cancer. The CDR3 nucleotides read TGTGCCAGCAGCTCCCGTAGCGGAGGCACAGATACGCAGTATTTT. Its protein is CASSSRSGGTDTQYF.